This TCR beta chain was sequenced in a study of blood T cell repertoires in COVID-19. Here immunoSEQ multiplex PCR was the method, and the copy in TCRdb shows in-frame clones only, minus some. The sample has under 450,000 clones, about 90% seen once. J gave up 5 bases and V 7 bases, and 9 bases lay outside the gene matches. The CDR3 runs to 15 residues. From germline, CDR1 is LNHNV and CDR2 YYDKDF (reference sequence). The rearrangement uses TRBV15 and TRBJ1-1; 11 bases align to TRBD1. Sequencing was carried out using PBMCs or T cells enriched from blood (not recorded which). This clonotype originated in a man aged 30 to 39 who had recovered from COVID-19. CDR3 coding DNA: TGTGCCACCAATCGGGACAGGGGGATCGGGACTGAAGCTTTCTTT. This sequence encodes CATNRDRGIGTEAFF.